The 12 T cell receptor beta chains reported below all come from one sample, sequenced in a study of post-analysis software for immune sequencing data. Their target antigens are unknown. Incorporated into the TCR beta cDNA libraries were unique molecular identifiers, which served to reduce PCR and sequencing biases. TCRdb reprocessed the PCR reads with MiXCR, giving one entry per CDR3 protein. Of roughly 800,000 distinct CDR3 sequences detected, about 53% appear once; the ten largest clones hold 4.6%. Study outcomes and limitations: Included in a set of five TRBV segments more frequent in patients than controls were TRBV5-6, TRBV5-1 and TRBV20-1.

The material sequenced was blood. The source of these receptors is a girl aged 10 to 17 with multiple sclerosis.

This sequence joins TRBV20-1 and TRBJ2-3; a weak D match, TRBD2 (6 bases). The CDR3 totals 15 residues. V lost 5 bases and J lost 0, with 15 bases in between. Germline V gene data show CDR1 as DFQATT and CDR2 as SNEGSKA (reference sequence). This CDR3 is CSAGRSGASTDTQYF. In DNA form, the CDR3 reads TGCAGTGCTGGGCGTAGCGGAGCTAGCACAGATACGCAGTATTTT.

This clonotype was picked up many times. At one end, the junction sequence differs from germline, possibly due to a read error. The chain couples TRBV5-1 to TRBJ2-3; maybe TRBD1 (5 bases). This CDR3 has 13 amino acids. CDR1 is SGHRS and CDR2 is YFSETQ in the germline V gene. CDR3 bases: TGTGCCAGCAGCTTAGGGGCCACAGATACGCAGTATTTT. Its translation is CASSLGATDTQYF.

The chain carries TRBV7-9 and TRBJ2-5, with D possibly being TRBD2 (5 bases). Matching the DNA end better, TRBJ2-7 makes the J call doubtful. There are 12 residues in the CDR3. In germline, CDR1 is SEHNR, CDR2 FQNEAQ (reference sequence). The CDR3, as DNA: TGTGCCAGCAGGGAGGATACCTACGAGCAGTACTTC. Translating it yields CASREDTYEQYF.

The chain is built from TRBV29-1 and TRBJ1-2; 7 bases match TRBD1. J was trimmed by 8 bases and V by 2 bases; bases with no gene match: 8. The germline V gene has CDR1 SQVTM and CDR2 ANQGSEA. The CDR3 covers 13 residues. CDR3 in amino acids: CSVERGLFNGYTF. The CDR3 DNA reads as TGCAGCGTTGAAAGGGGGCTGTTTAACGGCTACACCTTC. Based on the CDR3 plus reference TRBV29-1 and TRBJ1-2, the full variable domain is SAVISQKPSRDICQRGTSLTIQCQVDSQVTMMFWYRQQPGQSLTLIATANQGSEATYESGFVIDKFPISRPNLTFSTLTVSNMSPEDSSIYLCSVERGLFNGYTFGSGTRLTVV.

The chain links TRBV5-1 to TRBJ2-3, with a tentative D call TRBD2 (7 bases). V lost 4 bases to trimming and J lost 7 bases, with 25 bases between them. The CDR3 has 17 residues. In germline, CDR1 is SGHRS, CDR2 YFSETQ. As DNA, the CDR3 is TGCGCCAGCAGCCGCGGGGGCGTGACCCCGCCAGGGAATACGCAGTATTTT. It yields the protein CASSRGGVTPPGNTQYF. Drawing the rest from reference TRBV5-1 and TRBJ2-3, the complete variable domain is KAGVTQTPRYLIKTRGQQVTLSCSPISGHRSVSWYQQTPGQGLQFLFEYFSETQRNKGNFPGRFSGRQFSNSRSEMNVSTLELGDSALYLCASSRGGVTPPGNTQYFGPGTRLTVL.

V usage is TRBV20-1 and J usage is TRBJ2-3; D gene uncertain. Trimming removed 3 bases at V and 0 bases at J, with 16 bases between. The CDR3 is made up of 16 amino acids. CDR1 is DFQATT, CDR2 SNEGSKA, per germline (reference sequence). Written as DNA, the CDR3 is TGCAGTGCTAGCTTCCGCGGCCTAACTAGCACAGATACGCAGTATTTT. Its protein product is CSASFRGLTSTDTQYF.

V is TRBV29-1 and J is TRBJ1-5; possible D gene TRBD1, 5 bases. The CDR3 extends over 13 amino acids. CDR1 is SQVTM, CDR2 ANQGSEA, per germline. The germline V and J ends were trimmed by 4 bases and 5 bases, with 12 bases remaining between them. The CDR3 DNA follows: TGCAGCGTTGCAGGGTCGGGAGATCAGCCCCAGCATTTT. This sequence encodes CSVAGSGDQPQHF.

This chain links TRBV7-9 with TRBJ2-4, with a weak D call TRBD2 (5 bases). The tail of the sequence fits TRBJ2-7 better, so the J call may be wrong. The V gene's germline CDR1 is SEHNR and CDR2 FQNEAQ (reference sequence). CDR3 size: 15 residues. CDR3 in amino acids: CASSPPTSGSYEQYF. The DNA of the CDR3 is TGTGCCAGCAGCCCCCCCACCTCGGGGTCCTACGAGCAGTACTTC.

This clonotype came up a few times. The CDR3 protein is CASSSQQNYGYTF. CDR3 nucleotides: TGTGCCAGCTCATCCCAGCAGAACTATGGCTACACCTTC. The V gene is TRBV18, the J gene TRBJ1-2, with D unclear. V was trimmed by 5 bases and J by 2 bases, leaving 9 bases between them. CDR3 length: 13 amino acids. The germline V gene encodes CDR1 KGHSH and CDR2 LQKENI.

The chain uses TRBV7-8 and TRBJ2-1, with 9 nucleotides matching TRBD1. The CDR3 loop spans 15 amino acids. Germline V gene lookup returns CDR1 SGHVS and CDR2 FQNEAQ. With V trimmed by 5 bases and J by 3 bases, 5 bases remained unmatched. The CDR3 DNA is TGTGCCAGCAGCCAAGGGACAGGGTACTACAATGAGCAGTTCTTC. It yields the protein CASSQGTGYYNEQFF.

The J gene is TRBJ2-1, the V gene TRBV4-1, with 7 bases identical to TRBD2. Per germline, CDR1 MGHRA and CDR2 YSYEKL. V lost 0 bases, J lost 5 bases, and 7 bases stayed unmatched. The length of the CDR3 is 16 residues. CDR3 loop: CASSQEPLARDNEQFF. The CDR3 DNA reads TGCGCCAGCAGCCAAGAACCACTAGCGCGAGACAATGAGCAGTTCTTC.

V usage is TRBV29-1 and J usage is TRBJ2-7; TRBD1 matches at 9 bases. The V and J ends lost 5 bases and 3 bases, in that order; junction bases with no gene match: 11. CDR3 length equals 15 residues. Germline V CDR1 and CDR2: SQVTM, ANQGSEA. This CDR3 is CSVWGPGTGIYEQYF. Here the CDR3 DNA reads TGCAGCGTTTGGGGGCCCGGGACAGGGATCTACGAGCAGTACTTC.